These 14 T cell receptor beta chains share one sample of origin, sequenced in a study of T cell changes during pregnancy in multiple sclerosis. Some clones are missing from TCRdb's copy, which holds only in-frame ones; the method was immunoSEQ multiplex PCR. Seen here are 55,000 to 70,000 clones, 80% to 90% observed once, and the top ten hold 0.38%. The sequencing here drew on CD4+ T cells from peripheral blood mononuclear cells, taken in the third trimester of pregnancy. Every receptor here comes from a female donor with multiple sclerosis, enrolled in a pregnancy study.

The chain links TRBV5-1 to TRBJ2-5, with TRBD2 identical over 7 bases. Germline V gene lookup returns CDR1 SGHRS and CDR2 YFSETQ. The CDR3 covers 16 residues. V was clipped by 4 bases and J by 1 base; unmatched bases: 10. The CDR3 sequence: CASSGRYSGPQETQYF. As DNA, the CDR3 is TGCGCCAGCAGCGGGAGGTATAGCGGGCCCCAAGAGACCCAGTACTTC.

This chain links TRBV19 with TRBJ1-2; possibly TRBD1 for D (6 bases). V lost 5 bases and J 0 bases, leaving 10 bases between the germline ends. Germline CDR1 reads LNHDA; CDR2 reads SQIVND (reference sequence). The CDR3 sequence is 14 residues long. CDR3: CASSPTGPNYGYTF. CDR3 nucleotides: TGTGCCAGTAGTCCGACAGGACCTAACTATGGCTACACCTTC.

This clone came up once. This chain connects TRBV10-3 to TRBJ2-7; a weak D match, TRBD1 (6 bases). Germline-derived CDR1 and CDR2 are ENHRY and SYGVKD. The V end lost 4 bases, the J end lost 4 bases, and 11 bases lay between the germline ends. This CDR3 has 13 amino acids. The CDR3 region is CAISAGQEYEQYF. The CDR3 region has the DNA TGTGCCATCAGTGCGGGACAAGAGTACGAGCAGTACTTC.

The chain links TRBV4-3 to TRBJ1-6; TRBD1 might be the D (5 bases). V lost 4 bases and J lost 13, with 14 bases in between. The V gene's germline CDR1 is LGHNA and CDR2 YSLEER. The CDR3 extends over 13 amino acids. CDR3 in amino acids: CASSPRLNRPLHF. DNA for the CDR3: TGCGCCAGCAGCCCCCGCCTTAACAGGCCCCTCCACTTT.

This sequence joins TRBV28 and TRBJ2-3; 12 bases are a match to TRBD2. The CDR3 totals 18 residues. Germline V gene sequence: CDR1 MDHEN, CDR2 SYDVKM. V shed 4 bases, J shed 4 bases, and the junction held 12 bases outside the gene matches. CDR3 nucleotides: TGTGCCAGCAGTTCCCCGGCTAGCGGGAGGGGGGGTGCAGATACGCAGTATTTT. It encodes CASSSPASGRGGADTQYF.

The V gene is TRBV10-3, the J gene TRBJ2-1, with 7 positions matching TRBD1. Germline-derived CDR1 and CDR2 are ENHRY and SYGVKD. The length of the CDR3 is 14 residues. With V trimmed by 4 bases and J by 10 bases, 10 bases remained unmatched. CDR3: CAISGLDRVSEQFF. CDR3 coding DNA: TGTGCCATCAGTGGCTTAGACAGGGTTTCGGAGCAGTTCTTC.

The rearrangement joins TRBV18 to TRBJ2-3; maybe TRBD1 (5 bases). Germline V gives CDR1 KGHSH, CDR2 LQKENI. The V and J ends lost 2 bases and 4 bases respectively, with 13 bases between them. The CDR3 spans 15 residues. Here the CDR3 reads CASSPGASSPDTQYF. CDR3 coding DNA: TGTGCCAGCTCACCAGGGGCGTCGAGTCCAGATACGCAGTATTTT. The complete variable domain, with remaining parts taken from reference TRBV18 and TRBJ2-3, reads NAGVMQNPRHLVRRRGQEARLRCSPMKGHSHVYWYRQLPEEGLKFMVYLQKENIIDESGMPKERFSAEFPKEGPSILRIQQVVRGDSAAYFCASSPGASSPDTQYFGPGTRLTVL.

The chain recombines TRBV7-7 with TRBJ2-5; TRBD2 matches 13 bases. Unmatched junction bases numbered 8, after V lost 5 bases and J lost 5 bases. The CDR3 is 16 residues long. CDR1 and CDR2 (germline): SSHAT, FNYEAQ (reference sequence). CDR3 bases: TGTGCCAGCAGCCGATCACTAGCGGGGGGGCTCGAGACCCAGTACTTC. It translates to CASSRSLAGGLETQYF.

This clone came up a few times. The chain couples TRBV18 to TRBJ2-5; 8 nucleotides align to TRBD1. The CDR3 contains 14 residues. Trimming at V came to 6 bases and at J to 5 bases, leaving 8 bases not matched to a gene. The germline CDR1 and CDR2 sequences are KGHSH and LQKENI. The CDR3, as DNA: TGTGCCAGCTCCGCTGGACAGGGCTTGGAGACCCAGTACTTC. Residues: CASSAGQGLETQYF.

The chain is built from TRBV6-1 and TRBJ2-4; perhaps TRBD1 as D (5 bases). Per germline, CDR1 MNHNS and CDR2 SASEGT. This CDR3 contains 14 residues. Trimming took off 0 bases at V and 9 bases at J, with 12 bases between the two ends. CDR3 sequence (DNA): TGTGCCAGCAGTGAAGCGTGGCAGGGAACCATTCAGTACTTC. Its translation: CASSEAWQGTIQYF.

This chain links TRBV7-2 with TRBJ1-1; a possible D gene is TRBD1 (5 bases). Trimming pared 4 bases from V and 4 bases from J, leaving 10 bases between. Germline V lookup: CDR1 SGHTA, CDR2 FQGNSA. This CDR3 is built from 13 residues. CDR3 protein: CASSSGGTTEAFF. CDR3 DNA: TGTGCCAGCAGCTCGGGGGGAACCACTGAAGCTTTCTTT.

The count of this clone is one. The V and J genes are TRBV28 and TRBJ2-1; TRBD1 matches 8 bases. Germline V lookup: CDR1 MDHEN, CDR2 SYDVKM. This CDR3 has 15 amino acids. The V segment lost 4 bases and the J segment 2 bases; nucleotides outside the gene matches: 4. The CDR3 nucleotides are TGTGCCAGCAGTTCCGACAGGGGACCCTACAATGAGCAGTTCTTC. Its translation is CASSSDRGPYNEQFF.

V gene TRBV7-3 combines with J gene TRBJ2-3; 12 positions match TRBD1. CDR1 and CDR2 (germline): SGHTA, FQGTGA. J was trimmed by 6 bases and V by 3 bases; bases with no gene match: 10. This CDR3 has 17 residues. CDR3 DNA: TGTGCCAGCAGCTTCTCTACCGGGACAGGGGGCGACGATACGCAGTATTTT. Residues: CASSFSTGTGGDDTQYF.

V and J are TRBV7-2 and TRBJ2-5; TRBD1 agrees at 7 bases. The CDR3 has 16 amino acids. CDR1 and CDR2 from the germline V gene are SGHTA and FQGNSA. Losses at the gene ends were 5 bases for V and 5 bases for J; bases not matched to a gene: 14. The CDR3: CASSPKNRGSGETQYF. CDR3 DNA: TGTGCCAGCAGCCCCAAAAACAGGGGCTCCGGGGAGACCCAGTACTTC.